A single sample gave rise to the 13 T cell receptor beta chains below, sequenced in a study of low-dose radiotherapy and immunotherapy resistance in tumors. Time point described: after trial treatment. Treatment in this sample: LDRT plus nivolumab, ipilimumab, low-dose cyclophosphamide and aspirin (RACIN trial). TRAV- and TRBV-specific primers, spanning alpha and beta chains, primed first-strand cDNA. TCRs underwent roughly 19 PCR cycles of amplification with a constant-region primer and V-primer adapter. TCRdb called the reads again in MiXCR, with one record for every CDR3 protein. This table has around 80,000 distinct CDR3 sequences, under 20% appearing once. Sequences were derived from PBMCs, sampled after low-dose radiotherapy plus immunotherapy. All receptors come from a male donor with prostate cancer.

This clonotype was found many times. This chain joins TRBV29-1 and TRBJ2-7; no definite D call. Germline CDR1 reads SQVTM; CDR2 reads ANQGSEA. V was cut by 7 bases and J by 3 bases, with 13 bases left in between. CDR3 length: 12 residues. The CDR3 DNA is TGCAGCGCGAGCCTAATCGGCTACGAGCAGTACTTC. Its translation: CSASLIGYEQYF.

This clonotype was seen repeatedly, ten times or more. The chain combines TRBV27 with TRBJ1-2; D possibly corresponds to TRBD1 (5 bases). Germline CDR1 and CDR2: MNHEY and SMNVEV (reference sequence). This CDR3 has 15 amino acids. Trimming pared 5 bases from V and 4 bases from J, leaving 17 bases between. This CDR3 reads CASSPDTYRGYGYTF. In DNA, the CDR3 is TGTGCCAGCAGTCCGGACACCTACAGAGGCTATGGCTACACCTTC.

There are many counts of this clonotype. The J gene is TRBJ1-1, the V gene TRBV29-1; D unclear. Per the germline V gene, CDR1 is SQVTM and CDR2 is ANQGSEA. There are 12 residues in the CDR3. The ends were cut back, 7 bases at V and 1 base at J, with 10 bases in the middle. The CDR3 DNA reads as TGCAGCGATATTCACGGGAACACTGAAGCTTTCTTT. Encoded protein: CSDIHGNTEAFF.

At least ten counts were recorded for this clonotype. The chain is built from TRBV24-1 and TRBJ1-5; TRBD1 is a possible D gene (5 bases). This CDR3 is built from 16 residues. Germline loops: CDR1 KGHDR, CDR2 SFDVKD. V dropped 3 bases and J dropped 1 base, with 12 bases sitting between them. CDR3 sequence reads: CATSDRQGGSNQPQHF. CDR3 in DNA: TGTGCCACCAGTGATCGCCAGGGAGGGAGCAATCAGCCCCAGCATTTT.

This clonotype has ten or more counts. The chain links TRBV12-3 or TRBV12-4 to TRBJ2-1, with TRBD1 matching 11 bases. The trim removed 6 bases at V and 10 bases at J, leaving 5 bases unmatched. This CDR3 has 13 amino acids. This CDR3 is CASSRDRGDEQFF. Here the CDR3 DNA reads TGTGCCAGCAGCCGGGACAGGGGGGACGAGCAGTTCTTC.

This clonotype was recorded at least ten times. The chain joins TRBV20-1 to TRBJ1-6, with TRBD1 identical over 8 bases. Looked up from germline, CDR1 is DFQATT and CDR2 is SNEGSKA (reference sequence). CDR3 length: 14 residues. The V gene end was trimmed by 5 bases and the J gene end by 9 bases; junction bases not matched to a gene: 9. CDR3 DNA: TGCAGTGCTTATCAGACAGGGGTCGGTTCACCCCTCCACTTT. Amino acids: CSAYQTGVGSPLHF.

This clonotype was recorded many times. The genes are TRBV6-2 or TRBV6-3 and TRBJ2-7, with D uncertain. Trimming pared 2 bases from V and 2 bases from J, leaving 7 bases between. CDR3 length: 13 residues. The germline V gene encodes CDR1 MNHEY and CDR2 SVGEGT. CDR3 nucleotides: TGTGCCAGCAGTTACCGGGTGGCCTACGAGCAGTACTTC. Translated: CASSYRVAYEQYF.

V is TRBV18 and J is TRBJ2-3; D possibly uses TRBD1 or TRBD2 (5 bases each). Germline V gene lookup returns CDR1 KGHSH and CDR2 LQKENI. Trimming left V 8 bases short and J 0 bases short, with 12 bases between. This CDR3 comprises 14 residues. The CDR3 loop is CASTKGDSTDTQYF. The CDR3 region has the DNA TGTGCCAGCACTAAAGGGGACAGCACAGATACGCAGTATTTT.

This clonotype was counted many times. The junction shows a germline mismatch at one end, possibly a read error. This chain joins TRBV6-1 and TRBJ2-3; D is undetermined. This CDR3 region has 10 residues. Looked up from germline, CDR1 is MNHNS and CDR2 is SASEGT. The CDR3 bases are TGTGCCAGCTTGCCTTCCAGTGAGGATTTT. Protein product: CASLPSSEDF.

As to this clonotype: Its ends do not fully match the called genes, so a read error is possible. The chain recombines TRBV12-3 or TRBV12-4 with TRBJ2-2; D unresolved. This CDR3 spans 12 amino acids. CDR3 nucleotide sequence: TGTGTCAGCAGGCATGACACCGGGGAGCTGTTTTTT. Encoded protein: CVSRHDTGELFF.

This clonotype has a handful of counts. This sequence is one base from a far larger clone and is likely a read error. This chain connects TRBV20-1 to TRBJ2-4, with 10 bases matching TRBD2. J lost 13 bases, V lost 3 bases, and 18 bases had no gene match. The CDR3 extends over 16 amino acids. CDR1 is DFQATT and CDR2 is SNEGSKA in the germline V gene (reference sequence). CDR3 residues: CSASPIAGGSYNEQYF. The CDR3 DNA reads TGCAGTGCTAGTCCGATAGCGGGAGGCTCATACAATGAGCAGTACTTC.

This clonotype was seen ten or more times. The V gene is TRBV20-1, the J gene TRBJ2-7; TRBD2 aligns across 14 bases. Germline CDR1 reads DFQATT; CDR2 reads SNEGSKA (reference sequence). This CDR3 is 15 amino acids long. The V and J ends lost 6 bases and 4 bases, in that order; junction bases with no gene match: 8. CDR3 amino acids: CSAGTSGSVGYEQYF. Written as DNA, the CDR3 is TGCAGTGCCGGGACTAGCGGGAGTGTGGGGTACGAGCAGTACTTC.

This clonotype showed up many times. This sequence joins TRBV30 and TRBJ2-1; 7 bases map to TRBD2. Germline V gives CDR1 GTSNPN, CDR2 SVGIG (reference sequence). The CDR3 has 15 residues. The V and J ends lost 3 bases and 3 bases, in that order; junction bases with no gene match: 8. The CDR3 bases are TGTGCCTGGAGGGTTCGCGGGAGTCTCTACAATGAGCAGTTCTTC. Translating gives CAWRVRGSLYNEQFF.